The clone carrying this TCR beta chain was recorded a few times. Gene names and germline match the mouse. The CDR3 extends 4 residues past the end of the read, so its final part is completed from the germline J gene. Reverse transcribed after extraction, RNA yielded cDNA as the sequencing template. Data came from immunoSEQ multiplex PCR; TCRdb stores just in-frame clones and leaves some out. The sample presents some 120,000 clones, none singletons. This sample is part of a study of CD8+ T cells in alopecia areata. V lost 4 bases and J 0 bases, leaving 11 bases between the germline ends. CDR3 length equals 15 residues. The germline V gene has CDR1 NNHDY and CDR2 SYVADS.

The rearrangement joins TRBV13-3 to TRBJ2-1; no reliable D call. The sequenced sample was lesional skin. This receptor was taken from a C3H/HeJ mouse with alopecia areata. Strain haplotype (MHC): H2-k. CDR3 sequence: CASSITENNYAEQFF. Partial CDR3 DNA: TGTGCCAGCAGTATAACAGAAAATAACTATGCT.